A single sample is the source of the 5 T cell receptor beta chains below, sequenced in a study of vaccination and CD4 T cells after COVID-19. CD4+ T cells that had been cultured provided DNA sequenced with the Oncomine TCR Beta short-read assay. From the PCR reads, TCRdb called clonotypes with MiXCR, one entry per CDR3 protein. The profile covers around 19,000 distinct CDR3 sequences, with approximately 40% appearing a single time and approximately 17% taken by the ten largest. As to treatment: roughly 10-day PBMC culture with coronavirus spike peptide pools or control peptides (ViraFEST assay). These receptors' antigens are unknown. Sequenced here: CD4+ T cells from blood, cultured in vitro, sampled before SARS-CoV-2 vaccination. These receptors came from a human donor who received a COVID-19 vaccine.

This clonotype was observed a few times. The chain uses TRBV24-1 and TRBJ2-7, with D tentatively TRBD2 (6 bases). The CDR3 is made up of 13 amino acids. V gave up 3 bases and J gave up 5 bases, with 10 bases separating them. Looked up from germline, CDR1 is KGHDR and CDR2 is SFDVKD. The DNA for the CDR3 is TGTGCCACCAGTGATGGGGGAGGAGACGAGCAGTACTTC. This gives the protein CATSDGGGDEQYF.

The chain links TRBV20-1 to TRBJ1-2; tentative D call: TRBD1 (5 bases). Trimming took off 0 bases at V and 5 bases at J, with 22 bases between the two ends. This CDR3 contains 17 residues. The germline CDR1 and CDR2 sequences are DFQATT and SNEGSKA (reference sequence). CDR3 coding DNA: TGCAGTGCTAGAGACCCTCGCGTTGGGGACGCTGAGTATGGCTACACCTTC. It is translated as CSARDPRVGDAEYGYTF.

The chain links TRBV7-7 to TRBJ2-5; D perhaps matches TRBD1 (5 bases). The germline V and J ends were trimmed by 5 bases and 5 bases, with 15 bases remaining between them. Germline CDR1 reads SSHAT; CDR2 reads FNYEAQ (reference sequence). This CDR3 comprises 14 residues. The CDR3 region has the DNA TGTGCCAGCAGCCCCAATGCAGGGATGGAGACCCAGTACTTC. It specifies CASSPNAGMETQYF.

The rearrangement joins TRBV4-2 to TRBJ2-3; no definite D call. The CDR3 totals 13 residues. V lost 6 bases to trimming and J lost 4 bases, with 11 bases between them. Germline V CDR1 and CDR2: LGHNA, YNFKEQ. CDR3 sequence (DNA): TGTGCCAGCAGTCCCGATAGGGCAGATACGCAGTATTTT. It yields the protein CASSPDRADTQYF.

This chain links TRBV6-5 with TRBJ1-6; TRBD1 is a possible D gene (6 bases). Trimming cost V 0 bases and J 7 bases, with 13 bases left between them. Germline assignment: CDR1 MNHEY and CDR2 SVGAGI. The CDR3 sequence is 16 residues long. CDR3 sequence: CASSYSRTATNSPLHF. CDR3 sequence (DNA): TGTGCCAGCAGTTACTCGAGGACAGCAACAAATTCACCCCTCCACTTT.